These T cell receptor beta chains were read from a single sample in a study of cytomegalovirus exposure and HLA in healthy donors. Sequencing was performed with immunoSEQ multiplex PCR; in TCRdb, only in-frame clones are kept and a portion is missing. The data hold about 130,000 clones, with roughly 85% observed a single time. The sample comprised PBMCs. The source of these receptors is a man aged 35 to 55 in good health and CMV-seronegative. CDR3s include the opening cysteine and the closing phenylalanine or tryptophan. D genes are given only for firm matches. The listing skips clone size in some rows; elsewhere it reads once, few, many or a size class.

J: TRBJ2-1
D: TRBD2
V: TRBV4-3
size: -
DNA: TGCGCCAGCAGCCAAGACCCGGGACTAGCGGGTAGCTCCTACAATGAGCAGTTCTTC
CDR3: CASSQDPGLAGSSYNEQFF

J: TRBJ2-5
D: -
V: TRBV7-3
size: -
DNA: TGTGCCAGCAGCCTATTACAGGGGACCCAGTACTTC
CDR3: CASSLLQGTQYF

J: TRBJ1-2
D: TRBD1
V: TRBV19
size: -
DNA: TGTGCCACCCAAACAGGGGTCGAAAACTATGGCTACACCTTC
CDR3: CATQTGVENYGYTF

J: TRBJ2-2
D: -
V: TRBV7-6
size: once
DNA: TGTGCCAGCAGCTTAGCGCGAGGGTCCGGGGAGCTGTTTTTT
CDR3: CASSLARGSGELFF

J: TRBJ2-2
D: TRBD1
V: TRBV5-1
size: few
DNA: TGCGCCAGCAGCTTCCAGGGGGCAGGGACCGGGGAGCTGTTTTTT
CDR3: CASSFQGAGTGELFF

J: TRBJ1-2
D: TRBD1
V: TRBV9
size: -
DNA: TGTGCCAGCAGCGAGGACAGGGGGATCTATGGCTACACCTTC
CDR3: CASSEDRGIYGYTF

J: TRBJ2-1
D: -
V: TRBV5-6
size: -
DNA: TGTGCCAGCAGCTTGGGAGGTCGGTTGAGCTCCTACAATGAGCAGTTCTTC
CDR3: CASSLGGRLSSYNEQFF

J: TRBJ2-7
D: -
V: TRBV11-2
size: once
DNA: TGTGCCAGCAGCTTGGGATCCTCGCGGGGAGTTCAGAGCTCCTACGAGCAGTACTTC
CDR3: CASSLGSSRGVQSSYEQYF

J: TRBJ2-2
D: -
V: TRBV11-3
size: -
DNA: TGTGCCAGCAGCTTAGATGGGAGGCCAAGCCGGGAGCTGTTTTTT
CDR3: CASSLDGRPSRELFF

J: TRBJ1-1
D: -
V: TRBV19
size: -
DNA: TGTGCCAGTAGTCCCCTGGAGGAGGCCGAAGCTTTCTTT
CDR3: CASSPLEEAEAFF

J: TRBJ1-3
D: -
V: TRBV19
size: -
DNA: TGTGCCAGTTCTACTCGCTCTGGAAACACCATATATTTT
CDR3: CASSTRSGNTIYF

J: TRBJ2-2
D: TRBD1
V: TRBV7-9
size: -
DNA: TGTGCCAGCAGCGAACGGACAGGGGGGAGGACCGGGGAGCTGTTTTTT
CDR3: CASSERTGGRTGELFF

J: TRBJ2-1
D: TRBD2
V: TRBV19
size: -
DNA: TGTGCCAGTAGTATCAGAGCGGGGGAGTACAATGAGCAGTTCTTC
CDR3: CASSIRAGEYNEQFF

J: TRBJ2-2
D: -
V: TRBV27
size: -
DNA: TGTGCCAGCAGTTCCATGGACAGCACCACCGGGGAGCTGTTTTTT
CDR3: CASSSMDSTTGELFF

J: TRBJ2-7
D: -
V: TRBV7-3
size: -
DNA: TGTGCCAGCAGCTTAACGGCGGGTCAGTCCTACGAGCAGTACTTC
CDR3: CASSLTAGQSYEQYF

J: TRBJ2-7
D: TRBD2
V: TRBV9
size: -
DNA: TGTGCCAGCAGCCCACAAGGGACTAGCGGGGTAGGGTACGAGCAGTACTTC
CDR3: CASSPQGTSGVGYEQYF

J: TRBJ1-2
D: TRBD1
V: TRBV5-5
size: -
DNA: TGTGCCAGCAGCCCGGACGGACAGGGGGCATGGTATGGCTACACCTTC
CDR3: CASSPDGQGAWYGYTF

J: TRBJ2-1
D: TRBD1
V: TRBV28
size: -
DNA: TGTGCCAGCAGGACAGGACAGGGGATTCAGTTCTTC
CDR3: CASRTGQGIQFF

J: TRBJ2-7
D: -
V: TRBV21-1
size: -
DNA: TGTGCCAGCAGCCGGACATCCTGCTCCTACGAGCAGTACTTC
CDR3: CASSRTSCSYEQYF

J: TRBJ2-3
D: TRBD2
V: TRBV29-1
size: -
DNA: TGCAGCGTTGGCTTAGCGGGGGCCACAGATACGCAGTATTTT
CDR3: CSVGLAGATDTQYF